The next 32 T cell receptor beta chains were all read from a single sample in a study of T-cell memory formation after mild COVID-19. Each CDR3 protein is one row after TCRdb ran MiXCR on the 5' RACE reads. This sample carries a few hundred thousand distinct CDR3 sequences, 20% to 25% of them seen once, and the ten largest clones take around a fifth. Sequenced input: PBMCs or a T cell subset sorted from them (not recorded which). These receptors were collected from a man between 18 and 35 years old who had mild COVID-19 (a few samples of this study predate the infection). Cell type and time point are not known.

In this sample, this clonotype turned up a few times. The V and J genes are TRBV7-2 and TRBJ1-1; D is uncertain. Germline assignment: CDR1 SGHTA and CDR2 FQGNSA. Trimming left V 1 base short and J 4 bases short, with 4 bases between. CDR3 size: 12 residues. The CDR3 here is CASSLEFTEAFF. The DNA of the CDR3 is TGTGCCAGCAGCTTAGAATTCACTGAAGCTTTCTTT.

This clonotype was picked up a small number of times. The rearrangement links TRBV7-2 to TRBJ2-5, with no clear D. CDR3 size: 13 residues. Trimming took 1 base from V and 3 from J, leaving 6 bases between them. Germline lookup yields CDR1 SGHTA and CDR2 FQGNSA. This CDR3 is CASSLGNKETQYF. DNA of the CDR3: TGTGCCAGCAGCTTAGGGAACAAAGAGACCCAGTACTTC.

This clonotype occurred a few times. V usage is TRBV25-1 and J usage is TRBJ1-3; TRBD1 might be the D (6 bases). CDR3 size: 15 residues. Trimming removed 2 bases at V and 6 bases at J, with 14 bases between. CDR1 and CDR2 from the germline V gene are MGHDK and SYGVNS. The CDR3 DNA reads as TGTGCCAGCAGTGAAGTCAACAGGGAGGAAAACACCATATATTTT. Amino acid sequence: CASSEVNREENTIYF. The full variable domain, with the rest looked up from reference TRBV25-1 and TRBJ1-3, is EADIYQTPRYLVIGTGKKITLECSQTMGHDKMYWYQQDPGMELHLIHYSYGVNSTEKGDLSSESTVSRIRTEHFPLTLESARPSHTSQYLCASSEVNREENTIYFGEGSWLTVV.

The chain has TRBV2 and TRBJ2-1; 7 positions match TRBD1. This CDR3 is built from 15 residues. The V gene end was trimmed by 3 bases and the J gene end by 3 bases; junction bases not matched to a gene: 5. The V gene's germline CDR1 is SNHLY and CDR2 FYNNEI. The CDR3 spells CASSDVRGIYNEQFF. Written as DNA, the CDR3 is TGTGCCAGCAGTGATGTCAGGGGGATCTACAATGAGCAGTTCTTC.

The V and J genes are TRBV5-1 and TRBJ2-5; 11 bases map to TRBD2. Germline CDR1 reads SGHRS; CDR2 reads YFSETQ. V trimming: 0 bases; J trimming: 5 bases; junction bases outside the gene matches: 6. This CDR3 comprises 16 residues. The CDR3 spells CASSLVVAGGQETQYF. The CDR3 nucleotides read TGCGCCAGCAGCTTGGTGGTAGCGGGGGGGCAGGAGACCCAGTACTTC.

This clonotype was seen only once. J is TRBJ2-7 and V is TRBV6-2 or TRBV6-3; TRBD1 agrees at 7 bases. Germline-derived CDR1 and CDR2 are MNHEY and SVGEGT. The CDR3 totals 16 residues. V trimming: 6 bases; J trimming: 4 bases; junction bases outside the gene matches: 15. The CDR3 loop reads CASSYRPRDREYEQYV. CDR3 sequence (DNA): TGTGCCAGCAGCTATCGCCCCCGGGACAGAGAATACGAGCAGTACGTC.

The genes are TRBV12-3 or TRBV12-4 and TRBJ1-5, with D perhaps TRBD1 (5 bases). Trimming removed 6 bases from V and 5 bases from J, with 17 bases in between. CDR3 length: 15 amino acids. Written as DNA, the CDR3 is TGTGCCAGCAGCCCCGGAGGGGCGACGGATCAGCCCCAGCATTTT. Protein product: CASSPGGATDQPQHF.

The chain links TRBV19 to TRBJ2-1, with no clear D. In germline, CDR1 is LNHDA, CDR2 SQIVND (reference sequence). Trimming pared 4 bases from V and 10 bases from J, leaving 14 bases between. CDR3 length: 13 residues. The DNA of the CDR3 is TGTGCCAGTAGTACACGAAGTGGGTCCGAGCAGTTCTTC. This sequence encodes CASSTRSGSEQFF.

The CDR3 nucleotides read TGTGCCAGCAGCAGGGGGAATTCACCCCTCCACTTT. Translating it yields CASSRGNSPLHF. The genes are TRBV28 and TRBJ1-6, with 7 bases fitting TRBD1. Germline V gene data show CDR1 as MDHEN and CDR2 as SYDVKM. This CDR3 region has 12 residues. Trimming removed 6 bases from V and 7 bases from J; junction bases left unmatched: 0.

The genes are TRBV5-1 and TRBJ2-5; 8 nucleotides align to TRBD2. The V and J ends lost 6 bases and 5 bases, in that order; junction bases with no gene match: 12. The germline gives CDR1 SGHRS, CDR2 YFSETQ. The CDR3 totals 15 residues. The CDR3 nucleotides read TGCGCCAGCACCCCCGGCGGGGGGCAAGTGGAGACCCAGTACTTC. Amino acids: CASTPGGGQVETQYF.

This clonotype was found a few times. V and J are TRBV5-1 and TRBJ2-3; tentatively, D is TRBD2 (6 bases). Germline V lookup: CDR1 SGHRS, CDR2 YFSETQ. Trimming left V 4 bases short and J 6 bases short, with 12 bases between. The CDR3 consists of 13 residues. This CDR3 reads CASSPGSGDTQYF. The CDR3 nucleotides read TGCGCCAGCAGCCCCGGGAGCGGTGATACGCAGTATTTT.

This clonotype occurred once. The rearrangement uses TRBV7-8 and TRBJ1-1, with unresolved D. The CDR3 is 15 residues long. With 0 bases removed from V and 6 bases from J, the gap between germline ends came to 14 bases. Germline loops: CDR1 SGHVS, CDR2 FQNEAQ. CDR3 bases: TGTGCCAGCAGCTTAGCGCGGTCGGTTATCGCTGAAGCTTTCTTT. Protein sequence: CASSLARSVIAEAFF.

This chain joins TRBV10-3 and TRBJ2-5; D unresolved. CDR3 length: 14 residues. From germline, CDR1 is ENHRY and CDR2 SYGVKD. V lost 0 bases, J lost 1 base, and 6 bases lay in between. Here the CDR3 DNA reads TGTGCCATCAGTGAGTCGGCAGCCCAAGAGACCCAGTACTTC. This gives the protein CAISESAAQETQYF.

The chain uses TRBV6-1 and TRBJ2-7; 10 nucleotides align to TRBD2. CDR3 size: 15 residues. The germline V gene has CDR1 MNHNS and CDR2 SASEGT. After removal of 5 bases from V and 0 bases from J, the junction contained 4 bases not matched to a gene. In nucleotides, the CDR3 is TGTGCCAGCAGTCTACTAGCGGGGAGCTCCTACGAGCAGTACGTC. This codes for CASSLLAGSSYEQYV.

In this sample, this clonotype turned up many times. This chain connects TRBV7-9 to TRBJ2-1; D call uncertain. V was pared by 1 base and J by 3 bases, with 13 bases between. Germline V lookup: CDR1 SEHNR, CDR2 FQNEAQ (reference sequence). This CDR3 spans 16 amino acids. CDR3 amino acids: CASSLGGVLNYNEQFF. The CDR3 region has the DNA TGTGCCAGCAGCTTAGGGGGTGTCCTCAACTACAATGAGCAGTTCTTC.

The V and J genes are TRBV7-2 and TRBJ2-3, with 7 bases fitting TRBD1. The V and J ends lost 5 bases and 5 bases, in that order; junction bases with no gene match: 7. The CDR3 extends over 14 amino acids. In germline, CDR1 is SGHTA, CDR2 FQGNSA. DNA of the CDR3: TGTGCCAGCAGCCCAACAGGGGCAAGAGATACGCAGTATTTT. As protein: CASSPTGARDTQYF.

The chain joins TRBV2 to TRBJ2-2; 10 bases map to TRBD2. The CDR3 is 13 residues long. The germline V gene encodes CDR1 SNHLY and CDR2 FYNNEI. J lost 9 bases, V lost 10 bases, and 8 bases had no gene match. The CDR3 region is CATGTSAAWELFF. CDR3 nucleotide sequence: TGTGCCACCGGGACTAGCGCGGCCTGGGAGCTGTTTTTT.

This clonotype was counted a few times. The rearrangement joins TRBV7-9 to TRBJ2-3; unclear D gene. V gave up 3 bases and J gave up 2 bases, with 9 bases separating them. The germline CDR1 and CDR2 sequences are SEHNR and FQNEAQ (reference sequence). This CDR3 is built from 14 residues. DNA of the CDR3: TGTGCCAGCAGCTTGGGCCCCGCCACAGATACGCAGTATTTT. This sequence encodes CASSLGPATDTQYF.

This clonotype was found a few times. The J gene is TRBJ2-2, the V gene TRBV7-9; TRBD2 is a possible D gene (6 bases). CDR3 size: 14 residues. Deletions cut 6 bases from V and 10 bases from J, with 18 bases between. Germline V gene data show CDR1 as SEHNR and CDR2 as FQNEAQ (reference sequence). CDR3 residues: CASSFRAWREELFF. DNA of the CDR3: TGTGCCAGCAGTTTTCGTGCGTGGCGGGAGGAGCTGTTTTTT. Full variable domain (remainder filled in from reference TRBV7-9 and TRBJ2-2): DTGVSQNPRHKITKRGQNVTFRCDPISEHNRLYWYRQTLGQGPEFLTYFQNEAQLEKSRLLSDRFSAERPKGSFSTLEIQRTEQGDSAMYLCASSFRAWREELFFGEGSRLTVL.

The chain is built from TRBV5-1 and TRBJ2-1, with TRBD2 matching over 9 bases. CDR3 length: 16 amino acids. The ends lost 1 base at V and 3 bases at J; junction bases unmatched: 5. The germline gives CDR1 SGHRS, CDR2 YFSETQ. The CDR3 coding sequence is TGCGCCAGCAGCTTGTCTAGCGGGGTGGTCTACAATGAGCAGTTCTTC. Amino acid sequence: CASSLSSGVVYNEQFF.

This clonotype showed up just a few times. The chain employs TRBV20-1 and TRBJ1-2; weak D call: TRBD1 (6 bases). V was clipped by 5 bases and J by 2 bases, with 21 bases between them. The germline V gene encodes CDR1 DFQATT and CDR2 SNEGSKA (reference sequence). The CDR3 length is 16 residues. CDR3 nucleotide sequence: TGCAGTGCTCTGCCCCCCGTGACAGGAGTCAACTATGGCTACACCTTC. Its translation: CSALPPVTGVNYGYTF.

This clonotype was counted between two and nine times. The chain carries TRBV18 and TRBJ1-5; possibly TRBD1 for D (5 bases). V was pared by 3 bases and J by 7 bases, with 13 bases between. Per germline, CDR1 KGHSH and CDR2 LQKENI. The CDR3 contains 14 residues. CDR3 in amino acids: CASSPDQGEQPQHF. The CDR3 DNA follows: TGTGCCAGCTCACCCGACCAAGGGGAGCAGCCCCAGCATTTT.

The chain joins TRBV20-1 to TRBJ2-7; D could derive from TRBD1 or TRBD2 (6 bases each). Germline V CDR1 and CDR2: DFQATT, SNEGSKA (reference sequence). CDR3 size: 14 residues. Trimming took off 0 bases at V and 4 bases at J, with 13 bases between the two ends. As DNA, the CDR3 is TGCAGTGCTAGAGATAGGGGGGTAGCATACGAGCAGTACTTC. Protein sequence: CSARDRGVAYEQYF.

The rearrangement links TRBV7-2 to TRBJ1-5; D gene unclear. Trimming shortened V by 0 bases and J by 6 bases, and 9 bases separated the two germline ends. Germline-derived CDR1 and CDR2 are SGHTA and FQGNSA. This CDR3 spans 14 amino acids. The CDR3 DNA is TGTGCCAGCAGCTTAGCGTATCTCGGTCAGCCCCAGCATTTT. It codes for CASSLAYLGQPQHF.

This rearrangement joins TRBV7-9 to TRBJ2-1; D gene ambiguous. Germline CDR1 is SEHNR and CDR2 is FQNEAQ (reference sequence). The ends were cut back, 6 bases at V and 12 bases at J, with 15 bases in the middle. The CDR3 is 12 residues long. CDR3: CASRPTQPGQFF. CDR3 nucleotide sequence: TGTGCCAGCAGACCTACACAGCCAGGGCAGTTCTTC.

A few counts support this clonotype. CDR3 nucleotides: TGCGCCAGTGCTCCTCTTCAGCAGGCGGGTTCACCCCTCCACTTT. Translating it yields CASAPLQQAGSPLHF. The V call is TRBV5-1, the J call TRBJ1-6, with D unclear. Germline CDR1 reads SGHRS; CDR2 reads YFSETQ. The CDR3 runs to 15 residues. V lost 8 bases to trimming and J lost 9 bases, with 21 bases between them.

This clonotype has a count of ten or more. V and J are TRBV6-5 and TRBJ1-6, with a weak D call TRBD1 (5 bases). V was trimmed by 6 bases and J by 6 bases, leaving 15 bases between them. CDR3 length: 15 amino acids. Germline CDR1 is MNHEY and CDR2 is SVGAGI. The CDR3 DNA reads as TGTGCCAGCAGCCGTGGCGGGACGGGTAATTCACCCCTCCACTTT. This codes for CASSRGGTGNSPLHF.

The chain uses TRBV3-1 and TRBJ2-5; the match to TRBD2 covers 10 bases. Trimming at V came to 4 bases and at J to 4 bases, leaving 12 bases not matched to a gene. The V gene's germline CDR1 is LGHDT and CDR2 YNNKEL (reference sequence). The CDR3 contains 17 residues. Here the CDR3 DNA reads TGTGCCAGCAGCCGCTTAGCGGGGGGCCCCATCGGAGAGACCCAGTACTTC. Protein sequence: CASSRLAGGPIGETQYF.

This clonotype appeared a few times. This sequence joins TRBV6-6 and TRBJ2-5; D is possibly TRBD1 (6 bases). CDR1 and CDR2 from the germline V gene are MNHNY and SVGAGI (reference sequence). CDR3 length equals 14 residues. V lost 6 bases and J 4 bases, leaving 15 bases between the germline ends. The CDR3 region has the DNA TGTGCCAGCAGGACACCACAGGGACGAGAGACCCAGTACTTC. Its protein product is CASRTPQGRETQYF.

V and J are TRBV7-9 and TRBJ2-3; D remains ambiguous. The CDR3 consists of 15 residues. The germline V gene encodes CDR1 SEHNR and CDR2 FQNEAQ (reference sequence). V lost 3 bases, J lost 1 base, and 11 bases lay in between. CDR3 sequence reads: CASSFWVSRTDTQYF. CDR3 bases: TGTGCCAGCAGCTTTTGGGTCAGCCGCACAGATACGCAGTATTTT. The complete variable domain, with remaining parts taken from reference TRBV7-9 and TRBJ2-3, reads DTGVSQNPRHKITKRGQNVTFRCDPISEHNRLYWYRQTLGQGPEFLTYFQNEAQLEKSRLLSDRFSAERPKGSFSTLEIQRTEQGDSAMYLCASSFWVSRTDTQYFGPGTRLTVL.

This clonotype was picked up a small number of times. The CDR3 sequence: CASRPGRNEQFF. The CDR3 DNA follows: TGTGCCAGCAGACCCGGACGAAATGAGCAGTTCTTC. The genes are TRBV12-3 or TRBV12-4 and TRBJ2-1; D remains unclear. With 6 bases removed from V and 7 bases from J, the gap between germline ends came to 10 bases. The CDR3 is 12 amino acids.

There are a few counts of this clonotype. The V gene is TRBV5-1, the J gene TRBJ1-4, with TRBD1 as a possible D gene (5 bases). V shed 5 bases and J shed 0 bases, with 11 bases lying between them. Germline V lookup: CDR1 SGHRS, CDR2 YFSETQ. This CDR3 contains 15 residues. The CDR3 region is CASSRDAATNEKLFF. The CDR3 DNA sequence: TGCGCCAGCAGTCGGGACGCCGCAACTAATGAAAAACTGTTTTTT.